These T cell receptor beta chains were read from a single sample in a study of CD8 T cells in ankylosing spondylitis. TCRdb passed the 5' RACE reads through MiXCR, listing each CDR3 protein once. The sample has more than 500,000 distinct CDR3 sequences, less than 6% seen once; the top ten hold under 4.5%. Sequenced input: blood, either unsorted or a sorted T cell fraction (not recorded which). The receptors originated from a male donor with ankylosing spondylitis. CDR3s include the opening cysteine and the closing phenylalanine or tryptophan. Fields, in order: D gene, V gene, J gene, clone size, CDR3 protein, CDR3 DNA. The D gene is left open where the match is weak. Part of the rows lack a size; the others show once, few, many or a class for expanded clones.

d_gene: NA; v_gene: TRBV18; j_gene: TRBJ1-1; abundance: few; CDR3aa: CASSPGTARAFF; CDR3nt: TGTGCCAGCTCACCTGGGACCGCCCGGGCTTTCTTT
d_gene: NA; v_gene: TRBV27; j_gene: TRBJ2-3; abundance: many; CDR3aa: CASSLIRLAADTQYF; CDR3nt: TGTGCCAGCAGTTTAATCCGTCTCGCGGCAGATACGCAGTATTTT
d_gene: NA; v_gene: TRBV28; j_gene: TRBJ2-5; abundance: NA; CDR3aa: CASSFRALIPQETQYF; CDR3nt: TGTGCCAGCAGTTTTAGGGCCCTCATTCCTCAAGAGACCCAGTACTTC
d_gene: NA; v_gene: TRBV29-1; j_gene: TRBJ2-1; abundance: many; CDR3aa: CSVEGWGYNEQFF; CDR3nt: TGCAGCGTTGAGGGGTGGGGATACAATGAGCAGTTCTTC
d_gene: NA; v_gene: TRBV4-3; j_gene: TRBJ2-2; abundance: many; CDR3aa: CASNRGTLGPAGELFF; CDR3nt: TGCGCCAGCAACCGCGGAACCCTTGGCCCCGCCGGGGAGCTGTTTTTT
d_gene: NA; v_gene: TRBV5-1; j_gene: TRBJ1-1; abundance: many; CDR3aa: CASSSGLRAFF; CDR3nt: TGCGCCAGCAGCTCTGGACTGAGAGCTTTCTTT
d_gene: NA; v_gene: TRBV4-1; j_gene: TRBJ2-7; abundance: many; CDR3aa: CASSQPTQGIYEQYF; CDR3nt: TGCGCCAGCAGCCAACCCACTCAGGGTATCTACGAGCAGTACTTC
d_gene: TRBD2; v_gene: TRBV2; j_gene: TRBJ2-7; abundance: NA; CDR3aa: CASSQQRGIYEQYF; CDR3nt: TGTGCCAGCAGTCAACAGCGGGGAATCTACGAGCAGTACTTC
d_gene: TRBD2; v_gene: TRBV6-5; j_gene: TRBJ2-2; abundance: few; CDR3aa: CASSSYSGTGELFF; CDR3nt: TGTGCCAGCAGTTCCTATAGCGGGACCGGGGAGCTGTTTTTT
d_gene: NA; v_gene: TRBV5-1; j_gene: TRBJ2-7; abundance: many; CDR3aa: CASSFAGTSYEQYF; CDR3nt: TGCGCCAGCAGCTTTGCAGGGACCTCCTACGAGCAGTACTTC
d_gene: NA; v_gene: TRBV7-2; j_gene: TRBJ1-3; abundance: many; CDR3aa: CASSLWVGNTIYF; CDR3nt: TGTGCCAGCAGCTTATGGGTCGGAAACACCATATATTTT
d_gene: NA; v_gene: TRBV20-1; j_gene: TRBJ1-1; abundance: many; CDR3aa: CLVDRGGNTEAFF; CDR3nt: TGCCTCGTTGATCGGGGAGGAAACACTGAAGCTTTCTTT
d_gene: NA; v_gene: TRBV5-1; j_gene: TRBJ2-1; abundance: many; CDR3aa: CASIPETGEQFF; CDR3nt: TGCGCCAGCATCCCCGAGACAGGTGAGCAGTTCTTC
d_gene: NA; v_gene: TRBV29-1; j_gene: TRBJ1-1; abundance: many; CDR3aa: CSVEKRFHTEAFF; CDR3nt: TGCAGCGTTGAAAAACGCTTTCACACTGAAGCTTTCTTT
d_gene: TRBD1; v_gene: TRBV24-1; j_gene: TRBJ2-5; abundance: many; CDR3aa: CATSDPGTGAQETQYF; CDR3nt: TGTGCCACCAGTGACCCAGGGACAGGAGCACAAGAGACCCAGTACTTC
d_gene: TRBD1; v_gene: TRBV6-1; j_gene: TRBJ2-7; abundance: NA; CDR3aa: CASKSRIGGGYEQYF; CDR3nt: TGTGCCAGCAAATCTCGGATAGGGGGCGGCTACGAGCAGTACTTC
d_gene: NA; v_gene: TRBV10-3; j_gene: TRBJ2-3; abundance: NA; CDR3aa: CAISDSRQASTDTQYF; CDR3nt: TGTGCCATCAGTGACTCCCGACAGGCTAGCACAGATACGCAGTATTTT
d_gene: TRBD2; v_gene: TRBV29-1; j_gene: TRBJ2-5; abundance: many; CDR3aa: CSVLLAGGLETQYF; CDR3nt: TGCAGCGTTCTACTGGCGGGGGGGCTAGAGACCCAGTACTTC
d_gene: NA; v_gene: TRBV12-3/TRBV12-4; j_gene: TRBJ1-6; abundance: many; CDR3aa: CASHNTRNSPLHF; CDR3nt: TGTGCCAGTCACAACACTCGGAATTCACCCCTCCACTTT
d_gene: NA; v_gene: TRBV5-1; j_gene: TRBJ2-1; abundance: many; CDR3aa: CASSLEGHSTPYNEQFF; CDR3nt: TGCGCCAGCAGCTTGGAAGGTCACAGTACCCCCTACAATGAGCAGTTCTTC
d_gene: TRBD2; v_gene: TRBV29-1; j_gene: TRBJ2-1; abundance: many; CDR3aa: CSVEASGRFYNEQFF; CDR3nt: TGCAGCGTTGAAGCTAGCGGGAGGTTCTACAATGAGCAGTTCTTC
d_gene: NA; v_gene: TRBV4-2; j_gene: TRBJ2-7; abundance: many; CDR3aa: CASSQDLLTESSYEQYF; CDR3nt: TGTGCCAGCAGCCAAGACCTATTGACGGAGAGCTCCTACGAGCAGTACTTC
d_gene: NA; v_gene: TRBV27; j_gene: TRBJ1-6; abundance: many; CDR3aa: CASSSIFSLVRSPLHF; CDR3nt: TGTGCCAGCAGTTCCATATTCTCGCTAGTAAGGTCACCCCTCCACTTT
d_gene: NA; v_gene: TRBV6-5; j_gene: TRBJ2-5; abundance: many; CDR3aa: CASSSGPLEETQYF; CDR3nt: TGTGCCAGCAGTTCTGGGCCCCTCGAAGAGACCCAGTACTTC
d_gene: TRBD2; v_gene: TRBV11-2; j_gene: TRBJ2-3; abundance: many; CDR3aa: CASSPQRLANTQYF; CDR3nt: TGTGCCAGCAGCCCCCAACGACTAGCGAATACGCAGTATTTT
d_gene: TRBD1; v_gene: TRBV18; j_gene: TRBJ2-3; abundance: NA; CDR3aa: CATSGQGAATQYF; CDR3nt: TGTGCCACATCAGGACAGGGTGCAGCCACGCAGTATTTT
d_gene: TRBD2; v_gene: TRBV28; j_gene: TRBJ2-7; abundance: few; CDR3aa: CASSPIRSGTYEQYF; CDR3nt: TGTGCCAGCAGCCCAATTCGTAGCGGGACCTACGAGCAGTACTTC
d_gene: TRBD1; v_gene: TRBV6-5; j_gene: TRBJ1-6; abundance: many; CDR3aa: CASSPYRGSPLHF; CDR3nt: TGTGCCAGCAGCCCATACAGGGGTTCACCCCTCCACTTT
d_gene: NA; v_gene: TRBV28; j_gene: TRBJ2-6; abundance: NA; CDR3aa: CASSGHRPANVLTF; CDR3nt: TGTGCCAGCAGTGGGCACAGGCCGGCCAACGTCCTGACTTTC
d_gene: TRBD1; v_gene: TRBV3-1; j_gene: TRBJ1-1; abundance: few; CDR3aa: CASSPGQADTEAFF; CDR3nt: TGTGCCAGCAGCCCCGGACAGGCTGACACTGAAGCTTTCTTT
d_gene: NA; v_gene: TRBV15; j_gene: TRBJ1-5; abundance: many; CDR3aa: CATSRTWRGGFEDQPQHF; CDR3nt: TGTGCCACCAGCAGGACCTGGCGAGGAGGGTTTGAGGATCAGCCCCAGCATTTT
d_gene: TRBD1; v_gene: TRBV15; j_gene: TRBJ2-6; abundance: few; CDR3aa: CATSRGWTGGSGANVLTF; CDR3nt: TGTGCCACCAGCAGAGGCTGGACAGGGGGCTCTGGGGCCAACGTCCTGACTTTC
d_gene: TRBD1; v_gene: TRBV7-8; j_gene: TRBJ1-1; abundance: few; CDR3aa: CASSLVRTGTTEAFF; CDR3nt: TGTGCCAGCAGCTTAGTTAGGACAGGGACCACTGAAGCTTTCTTT
d_gene: NA; v_gene: TRBV10-3; j_gene: TRBJ2-7; abundance: many; CDR3aa: CAISDVYRAYEQYF; CDR3nt: TGTGCCATCAGTGATGTTTACAGAGCCTACGAGCAGTACTTC
d_gene: NA; v_gene: TRBV7-2; j_gene: TRBJ1-2; abundance: many; CDR3aa: CASSPSGPYGYTF; CDR3nt: TGTGCCAGCAGCCCCTCGGGCCCCTATGGCTACACCTTC
d_gene: TRBD2; v_gene: TRBV29-1; j_gene: TRBJ2-3; abundance: many; CDR3aa: CSVVGGGQVGDTQYF; CDR3nt: TGCAGCGTCGTCGGGGGAGGGCAAGTAGGAGATACGCAGTATTTT
d_gene: NA; v_gene: TRBV28; j_gene: TRBJ2-1; abundance: NA; CDR3aa: CASSLSIGGSSYNEQFF; CDR3nt: TGTGCCAGCAGTTTGAGTATAGGGGGGAGCTCCTACAATGAGCAGTTCTTC
d_gene: NA; v_gene: TRBV20-1; j_gene: TRBJ1-6; abundance: many; CDR3aa: CSATITGNSPLHF; CDR3nt: TGCAGTGCAACTATCACGGGTAATTCACCCCTCCACTTT
d_gene: TRBD2; v_gene: TRBV20-1; j_gene: TRBJ2-7; abundance: few; CDR3aa: CSSPQRDSPYEQYF; CDR3nt: TGCTCCAGCCCGCAGCGGGATTCACCCTACGAGCAGTACTTC
d_gene: TRBD1; v_gene: TRBV12-3/TRBV12-4; j_gene: TRBJ1-5; abundance: many; CDR3aa: CASSPGTGQNQPQHF; CDR3nt: TGTGCCAGCAGTCCCGGGACAGGGCAGAATCAGCCCCAGCATTTT
d_gene: NA; v_gene: TRBV9; j_gene: TRBJ2-1; abundance: many; CDR3aa: CASSGPSRSYNEQFF; CDR3nt: TGTGCCAGCAGCGGACCGAGCAGGTCCTACAATGAGCAGTTCTTC
d_gene: NA; v_gene: TRBV7-7; j_gene: TRBJ1-4; abundance: many; CDR3aa: CASIYPRLKLFF; CDR3nt: TGTGCTAGCATCTACCCTCGACTAAAACTGTTTTTT
d_gene: NA; v_gene: TRBV27; j_gene: TRBJ2-3; abundance: many; CDR3aa: CASSLSRPSTDTQYF; CDR3nt: TGTGCCAGCAGTTTATCGAGACCAAGCACAGATACGCAGTATTTT
d_gene: TRBD1; v_gene: TRBV5-1; j_gene: TRBJ1-3; abundance: many; CDR3aa: CASSPRQGGTGNTIYF; CDR3nt: TGCGCCAGCAGCCCGCGACAGGGGGGAACTGGAAACACCATATATTTT
d_gene: NA; v_gene: TRBV5-1; j_gene: TRBJ2-5; abundance: many; CDR3aa: CASTLQVNQETQYF; CDR3nt: TGCGCCAGCACCCTACAGGTCAACCAAGAGACCCAGTACTTC
d_gene: NA; v_gene: TRBV29-1; j_gene: TRBJ1-2; abundance: many; CDR3aa: CSVEGNSLQGYTF; CDR3nt: TGCAGCGTTGAGGGAAACTCGCTACAGGGCTACACCTTC
d_gene: NA; v_gene: TRBV7-9; j_gene: TRBJ2-7; abundance: many; CDR3aa: CASSASPEYEQYF; CDR3nt: TGTGCCAGCAGCGCCTCGCCTGAGTACGAGCAGTACTTC
d_gene: NA; v_gene: TRBV20-1; j_gene: TRBJ2-3; abundance: many; CDR3aa: CSARGWESDTQYF; CDR3nt: TGCAGTGCTAGAGGCTGGGAGTCAGATACGCAGTATTTT
d_gene: NA; v_gene: TRBV6-5; j_gene: TRBJ1-6; abundance: NA; CDR3aa: CASSSIQGLANSPLHF; CDR3nt: TGTGCCAGCAGTTCCATACAGGGTCTCGCTAATTCACCCCTCCACTTT
d_gene: TRBD2; v_gene: TRBV7-6; j_gene: TRBJ2-1; abundance: many; CDR3aa: CASSQLGGLNNEQFF; CDR3nt: TGTGCCAGCAGTCAACTGGGAGGGCTGAATAATGAGCAGTTCTTC
d_gene: TRBD1; v_gene: TRBV5-1; j_gene: TRBJ2-3; abundance: many; CDR3aa: CASSHRDRADTQYF; CDR3nt: TGCGCCAGCAGCCACCGGGACAGGGCAGATACGCAGTATTTT
d_gene: NA; v_gene: TRBV5-1; j_gene: TRBJ2-5; abundance: many; CDR3aa: CASGRRGQETQYF; CDR3nt: TGCGCCAGCGGTAGGCGGGGTCAAGAGACCCAGTACTTC
d_gene: NA; v_gene: TRBV2; j_gene: TRBJ2-5; abundance: many; CDR3aa: CASRQGRGETQYF; CDR3nt: TGTGCCAGCAGACAGGGTCGGGGAGAGACCCAGTACTTC
d_gene: TRBD2; v_gene: TRBV5-1; j_gene: TRBJ2-2; abundance: NA; CDR3aa: CASSFGTSGGPTGELFF; CDR3nt: TGCGCCAGCAGCTTCGGGACTAGCGGGGGGCCCACCGGGGAGCTGTTTTTT
d_gene: TRBD2; v_gene: TRBV7-9; j_gene: TRBJ2-1; abundance: few; CDR3aa: CASRPRGGVHNEQFF; CDR3nt: TGTGCCAGCAGACCGCGGGGAGGGGTTCACAATGAGCAGTTCTTC
d_gene: TRBD1; v_gene: TRBV5-1; j_gene: TRBJ2-7; abundance: many; CDR3aa: CASATGDSYEQYF; CDR3nt: TGCGCCAGCGCCACAGGGGATTCCTACGAGCAGTACTTC
d_gene: TRBD2; v_gene: TRBV28; j_gene: TRBJ2-7; abundance: NA; CDR3aa: CASSLLLSGGPNSYEQYF; CDR3nt: TGTGCCAGCAGTTTATTACTTAGCGGGGGGCCAAACTCCTACGAGCAGTACTTC
d_gene: NA; v_gene: TRBV11-2; j_gene: TRBJ2-1; abundance: few; CDR3aa: CASSQGPDNEQFF; CDR3nt: TGTGCCAGCAGCCAAGGCCCTGACAATGAGCAGTTCTTC
d_gene: TRBD2; v_gene: TRBV20-1; j_gene: TRBJ2-1; abundance: many; CDR3aa: CSASRRLAGPGSEQFF; CDR3nt: TGCAGTGCTAGCAGGCGACTAGCGGGACCGGGGAGTGAGCAGTTCTTC